This T cell receptor beta chain appears in the sequencing data of a study of blood T cells in healthy people across ages. Regarding this clonotype: The antigen is not known.

Study-wide results and caveats: TCR beta diversity per million T cells fell roughly linearly with age.

The CDR3 covers 13 residues. V lost 2 bases and J 0 bases, leaving 4 bases between the germline ends. Looked up from germline, CDR1 is KGHSH and CDR2 is LQKENI. Combining a sample-barcoded 5' primer with a J-beta primer mix, a second PCR ran for roughly 6 to 12 cycles. TCRdb redid the calling of the 5' RACE reads with MiXCR, one entry per CDR3 protein. In the table there are 800,000 to 950,000 distinct CDR3 sequences, around 36% of which are singletons. The sample was blood. The clonotype was recovered from a man aged 18-30 years in good health. The V call is TRBV18, the J call TRBJ2-5; D gene ambiguous. CDR3 amino acids: CASSPENQETQYF. DNA for the CDR3: TGTGCCAGCTCACCAGAGAACCAAGAGACCCAGTACTTC.